Included here is one T cell receptor beta chain sequence, with context. Its antigen is currently unknown. These data come from a study of post-analysis software for immune sequencing data. This CDR3 has 14 amino acids. CDR1 is MDHEN and CDR2 is SYDVKM in the germline V gene. Deletions cut 11 bases from V and 5 bases from J, with 18 bases between. Study-level points and caveats: Higher frequency in patients than in controls was seen for about five TRBV segments, with TRBV5-6, TRBV5-1 and TRBV20-1 among them.

Every TCR beta cDNA library bore unique molecular identifiers. Around 500,000 cDNA molecules were recovered from an input of roughly 0.95 to 11 million T cells. TCRdb redid the calling of the PCR reads with MiXCR, one entry per CDR3 protein. The data show some 890,000 distinct CDR3 sequences, with 53% seen just once and approximately 4.2% held by the top ten. Sequences were obtained from blood. The chain recombines TRBV28 with TRBJ2-2, with D possibly being TRBD1 or TRBD2 (6 bases each). The receptor comes from a girl aged 5 to 17 with multiple sclerosis. In DNA, the CDR3 is TGTGCCGCAAAGAGGGGGGCCGCGACCGGGGAGCTGTTTTTT. Protein product: CAAKRGAATGELFF.